The 29 T cell receptor beta chains below were found in one sample sequenced in a study of cytomegalovirus exposure and HLA in healthy donors. Primers: 60 Vbeta forward and 13 Jbeta reverse. The method was immunoSEQ multiplex PCR; TCRdb's version includes in-frame clones alone and lacks a portion of them. The profile shows about 210,000 clones, about four fifths of them singletons. The sequenced sample consisted of PBMCs. The receptors were gathered from a man aged 35 to 55 in good health and CMV-seropositive.

CDR3: CASSSQGSGNEKLFF. CDR3 coding DNA: TGTGCCAGCAGTTCGCAGGGGAGTGGTAATGAAAAACTGTTTTTT. V usage is TRBV28 and J usage is TRBJ1-4; perhaps TRBD1 as D (6 bases). The CDR3 loop spans 15 amino acids. V was shortened by 4 bases and J by 4 bases, with 13 bases between the two germline ends. CDR1 and CDR2 from the germline V gene are MDHEN and SYDVKM. The whole variable domain, filled in from reference TRBV28 and TRBJ1-4, reads DVKVTQSSRYLVKRTGEKVFLECVQDMDHENMFWYRQDPGLGLRLIYFSYDVKMKEKGDIPEGYSVSREKKERFSLILESASTNQTSMYLCASSSQGSGNEKLFFGSGTQLSVL.

This chain links TRBV18 with TRBJ2-2, with TRBD1 matching over 7 bases. Per germline, CDR1 KGHSH and CDR2 LQKENI. The junction had 4 bases not matched to a gene; V was cut back by 1 base and J by 5 bases. The CDR3 is 15 residues long. The CDR3 sequence: CASSPRDSRTGELFF. The CDR3 nucleotides are TGTGCCAGCTCACCACGGGACAGCCGTACCGGGGAGCTGTTTTTT.

The chain uses TRBV5-1 and TRBJ1-2; D is undetermined. CDR1 is SGHRS, CDR2 YFSETQ, per germline. CDR3 length: 11 residues. Trimming pared 4 bases from V and 8 bases from J, leaving 9 bases between. CDR3 sequence reads: CASSNEIGYTF. The CDR3, as DNA: TGCGCCAGCAGCAATGAGATCGGCTACACCTTC.

The J gene is TRBJ2-7, the V gene TRBV4-1; 10 nucleotides match TRBD2. The CDR3 spans 16 residues. V was clipped by 0 bases and J by 3 bases; unmatched bases: 5. Per germline, CDR1 MGHRA and CDR2 YSYEKL. CDR3 residues: CASSQDSTSGLYEQYF. The CDR3 bases are TGCGCCAGCAGCCAAGATTCGACTAGCGGGCTCTACGAGCAGTACTTC.

This chain links TRBV27 with TRBJ2-7; possibly TRBD2 for D (5 bases). V lost 3 bases and J lost 2, with 14 bases in between. The CDR3 sequence is 15 residues long. Per the germline V gene, CDR1 is MNHEY and CDR2 is SMNVEV (reference sequence). This CDR3 reads CASSFQRGPPYEQYF. For the CDR3, the DNA is TGTGCCAGCAGTTTCCAAAGAGGGCCCCCCTACGAGCAGTACTTC.

This clone has just a few counts. This chain joins TRBV14 and TRBJ2-1; 11 bases fit TRBD2. CDR3 size: 14 residues. The ends lost 5 bases at V and 10 bases at J; junction bases unmatched: 7. Per germline, CDR1 SGHDN and CDR2 FVKESK. CDR3 loop: CASSRLAGNWEQFF. The CDR3 coding sequence is TGTGCCAGCAGCAGACTAGCGGGAAATTGGGAGCAGTTCTTC.

For the CDR3, the DNA is TGTGCCAGCAGCCAAGAAGGTGGACAGGCTAACTATGGCTACACCTTC. The encoded protein is CASSQEGGQANYGYTF. This rearrangement joins TRBV5-4 to TRBJ1-2; 7 bases agree with TRBD1. V lost 4 bases and J lost 0; bases outside the gene matches: 9. CDR3 length equals 16 residues. The germline gives CDR1 SGHNT, CDR2 YYREEE (reference sequence).

This clone showed up just once. This chain connects TRBV5-1 to TRBJ2-3, with 10 bases identical to TRBD2. V shed 5 bases, J shed 6 bases, and the junction held 9 bases outside the gene matches. The CDR3 contains 15 residues. CDR1 and CDR2 (germline): SGHRS, YFSETQ. CDR3 residues: CASRGSGGPGDTQYF. The CDR3 DNA follows: TGCGCCAGCAGAGGTAGCGGGGGGCCCGGCGATACGCAGTATTTT.

The chain joins TRBV7-3 to TRBJ2-7, with a tentative D call TRBD1 (6 bases). The CDR3 extends over 14 amino acids. The V gene lost 5 bases and the J gene lost 6 bases, with 17 bases spanning the gap. Germline V gene sequence: CDR1 SGHTA, CDR2 FQGTGA. CDR3: CASSLQGPPGEQYF. The DNA of the CDR3 is TGTGCCAGCAGCCTCCAGGGGCCCCCAGGCGAGCAGTACTTC.

The chain combines TRBV25-1 with TRBJ1-5; no definite D call. Trimming shortened V by 1 base and J by 0 bases, and 4 bases separated the two germline ends. The CDR3 runs 14 residues. CDR1 is MGHDK, CDR2 SYGVNS, per germline. In DNA form, the CDR3 reads TGTGCCAGCAGTGAATGGGCTAGCAATCAGCCCCAGCATTTT. The encoded protein is CASSEWASNQPQHF.

The V call is TRBV10-3, the J call TRBJ2-2, with D unclear. The CDR3 totals 11 residues. The germline CDR1 and CDR2 sequences are ENHRY and SYGVKD. V gave up 11 bases and J gave up 1 base, with 5 bases separating them. CDR3 sequence reads: CASRNTGELFF. The CDR3 DNA reads TGTGCCTCCAGGAACACCGGGGAGCTGTTTTTT.

The chain employs TRBV4-1 and TRBJ2-1; 11 bases are a match to TRBD2. The V segment lost 0 bases and the J segment 6 bases; nucleotides outside the gene matches: 1. Germline V lookup: CDR1 MGHRA, CDR2 YSYEKL. The CDR3 runs 15 residues. In DNA, the CDR3 is TGCGCCAGCAGCCAAGAGGGACTAGCGGCCAATGAGCAGTTCTTC. Translation: CASSQEGLAANEQFF.

The chain joins TRBV7-8 to TRBJ2-5, with a weak D call TRBD2 (6 bases). Germline V gene data show CDR1 as SGHVS and CDR2 as FQNEAQ. The length of the CDR3 is 13 residues. The ends were cut back, 4 bases at V and 7 bases at J, with 13 bases in the middle. This CDR3 reads CASSSRVAVTQYF. The CDR3 bases are TGTGCCAGCAGCTCCCGGGTAGCGGTGACCCAGTACTTC.

V gene TRBV6-6 combines with J gene TRBJ1-3; 7 bases align to TRBD1. The V gene's germline CDR1 is MNHNY and CDR2 SVGAGI (reference sequence). V lost 3 bases, J lost 3 bases, and 8 bases stayed unmatched. This CDR3 is built from 16 residues. The CDR3 region has the DNA TGTGCCAGCAGTTATAGGGCAGGGGGTAATGGAAACACCATATATTTT. Translated, it gives CASSYRAGGNGNTIYF.

The J gene is TRBJ2-1, the V gene TRBV2; 9 bases line up with TRBD1. J gave up 7 bases and V 6 bases, and 10 bases lay outside the gene matches. The CDR3 loop spans 15 amino acids. Germline V gene lookup returns CDR1 SNHLY and CDR2 FYNNEI. The DNA of the CDR3 is TGTGCCAGCAGACGGAGGACAGGGGCTAGGAATGAGCAGTTCTTC. Translating gives CASRRRTGARNEQFF.

The V call is TRBV6-1, the J call TRBJ1-5; TRBD1 aligns across 7 bases. J lost 1 base, V lost 6 bases, and 6 bases had no gene match. This CDR3 contains 15 residues. CDR1 and CDR2 (germline): MNHNS, SASEGT. CDR3 in amino acids: CASSMGTASNQPQHF. The CDR3, as DNA: TGTGCCAGCAGCATGGGGACAGCAAGCAATCAGCCCCAGCATTTT.

The gene calls are TRBV27 and TRBJ2-7; a possible D gene is TRBD1 (5 bases). With 5 bases removed from V and 6 bases from J, the gap between germline ends came to 17 bases. The V gene's germline CDR1 is MNHEY and CDR2 SMNVEV (reference sequence). The CDR3 has 14 amino acids. Here the CDR3 DNA reads TGTGCCAGCAGTCAGGGATCCCCCAGTGGCGAGCAGTACTTC. This translates into CASSQGSPSGEQYF.

This chain links TRBV7-2 with TRBJ2-1; 7 bases align to TRBD2. The CDR3 extends over 14 amino acids. Germline values: CDR1 SGHTA, CDR2 FQGNSA. Unmatched junction bases numbered 5, after V lost 5 bases and J lost 4 bases. This CDR3 reads CASSDRGVYNEQFF. The CDR3 DNA reads TGTGCCAGCAGCGACCGGGGGGTATACAATGAGCAGTTCTTC.

As DNA, the CDR3 is TGTGCCAGCAGCTCTAGACGTAGCGGGAGGGTCATGGATACGCAGTATTTT. It codes for CASSSRRSGRVMDTQYF. This chain links TRBV7-3 with TRBJ2-3; 11 bases agree with TRBD2. CDR3 size: 17 residues. CDR1 is SGHTA, CDR2 FQGTGA, per germline. The ends lost 4 bases at V and 6 bases at J; junction bases unmatched: 12.

The rearrangement uses TRBV11-2 and TRBJ1-5; 9 bases fit TRBD1. After removal of 5 bases from V and 2 bases from J, the junction contained 10 bases not matched to a gene. The CDR3 sequence is 17 residues long. The germline V gene has CDR1 SGHAT and CDR2 FQNNGV. The CDR3 is CASSPGQGTYRNQPQHF. CDR3 coding DNA: TGTGCCAGCAGCCCCGGACAGGGGACGTATCGCAATCAGCCCCAGCATTTT.

CDR3: CASSYPGGGAVEQYF. In nucleotides, the CDR3 is TGTGCCAGCAGTTACCCCGGCGGAGGGGCGGTAGAGCAGTACTTC. The V and J genes are TRBV6-5 and TRBJ2-7, with a possible D match to TRBD2 (6 bases). Germline CDR1 MNHEY, CDR2 SVGAGI. This CDR3 spans 15 amino acids. V was cut by 2 bases and J by 7 bases, with 18 bases left in between.

The rearrangement joins TRBV10-1 to TRBJ2-5, with TRBD1 matching over 9 bases. The germline gives CDR1 WNHNN, CDR2 SYGVQD (reference sequence). This CDR3 has 12 amino acids. V dropped 6 bases and J dropped 4; count of bases not matched to a gene: 0. Here the CDR3 DNA reads TGCGCCAGCAGGACAGGGGGAGAGACCCAGTACTTC. This sequence encodes CASRTGGETQYF.

The rearrangement joins TRBV5-1 to TRBJ2-5; 9 bases fit TRBD2. J was trimmed by 4 bases and V by 1 base; bases with no gene match: 5. The CDR3 runs 15 residues. Germline V gene sequence: CDR1 SGHRS, CDR2 YFSETQ. DNA of the CDR3: TGCGCCAGCAGCTTGCTCGCGGGAGGGGGAGAGACCCAGTACTTC. Protein sequence: CASSLLAGGGETQYF.

The V and J genes are TRBV10-3 and TRBJ1-5; 8 bases are shared with TRBD1. Germline CDR1 reads ENHRY; CDR2 reads SYGVKD. Trimming cost V 11 bases and J 3 bases; bases outside gene matches: 6. CDR3 length equals 13 residues. As DNA, the CDR3 is TGTGCCGCGGGGACAGGAATCAATCAGCCCCAGCATTTT. It codes for CAAGTGINQPQHF.

Here the CDR3 DNA reads TGTGCCACCTCCGTGTGGGAGAGTGGAGGAAACACCATATATTTT. Amino acids: CATSVWESGGNTIYF. The chain joins TRBV28 to TRBJ1-3; D is unclear. CDR1 and CDR2 from the germline V gene are MDHEN and SYDVKM. Trimming shortened V by 10 bases and J by 4 bases, and 20 bases separated the two germline ends. The CDR3 is 15 amino acids. The variable domain in full, completed from reference TRBV28 and TRBJ1-3, reads DVKVTQSSRYLVKRTGEKVFLECVQDMDHENMFWYRQDPGLGLRLIYFSYDVKMKEKGDIPEGYSVSREKKERFSLILESASTNQTSMYLCATSVWESGGNTIYFGEGSWLTVV.

The V and J genes are TRBV27 and TRBJ2-5; tentative D call: TRBD2 (5 bases). Per germline, CDR1 MNHEY and CDR2 SMNVEV (reference sequence). The CDR3 sequence is 15 residues long. The ends were cut back, 0 bases at V and 1 base at J, with 9 bases in the middle. This CDR3 is CASSLSGSGQETQYF. CDR3 sequence (DNA): TGTGCCAGCAGTTTATCGGGGAGCGGCCAAGAGACCCAGTACTTC.

In its sample, this clone was seen a few times. This rearrangement joins TRBV7-9 to TRBJ2-1; D is perhaps TRBD1 (5 bases). Trimming pared 5 bases from V and 2 bases from J, leaving 13 bases between. CDR3 length: 15 amino acids. The germline V gene has CDR1 SEHNR and CDR2 FQNEAQ (reference sequence). The CDR3 DNA follows: TGTGCCAGCAGCGACCAGGGTAAACCCTACAATGAGCAGTTCTTC. The encoded protein is CASSDQGKPYNEQFF.

The gene calls are TRBV5-1 and TRBJ2-2, with 7 bases aligning to TRBD1. Germline V gene sequence: CDR1 SGHRS, CDR2 YFSETQ. With V trimmed by 3 bases and J by 5 bases, 13 bases remained unmatched. The CDR3 contains 17 residues. The CDR3 here is CASSSRHGYRGTGELFF. CDR3 bases: TGCGCCAGCAGCTCGCGGCACGGGTACAGGGGTACCGGGGAGCTGTTTTTT.

This clone came up a few times. The chain recombines TRBV5-1 with TRBJ2-7, with a tentative D call TRBD1 (7 bases). The germline V and J ends were trimmed by 0 bases and 5 bases, with 15 bases remaining between them. Per the germline V gene, CDR1 is SGHRS and CDR2 is YFSETQ. This CDR3 is built from 15 residues. In nucleotides, the CDR3 is TGCGCCAGCAGCTTGGGGCAAACAGGGGAGGACGAGCAGTACTTC. It is translated as CASSLGQTGEDEQYF.